The T cell receptor beta chain under discussion was sequenced for a study of blood T cell repertoires in COVID-19. Study background: Collection of acute and convalescent COVID-19 samples took place in the United States, Italy and Spain.

The CDR3 has 15 amino acids. Details on this clone: One junction end does not reproduce the germline sequence, and a read error may be involved.

Some clones are missing from TCRdb's copy, which holds only in-frame ones; the method was immunoSEQ multiplex PCR. The sample yields fewer than 90,000 clones, about nine tenths seen once. Sequenced material: peripheral blood. This sequence joins TRBV5-3 and TRBJ2-2; 9 bases fit TRBD2. TRBV5-3 is an ORF for which the function is uncertain. The source of this sequence is a man in his fifties with active or convalescent COVID-19. DNA of the CDR3: TGTGCCAGAAGCTGGACTAGCGAGTACACCGAGGAGCTGTTTTTT. Translating gives CARSWTSEYTEELFF.